The 21 T cell receptor beta chains listed next were all sequenced from one sample in a study of OX40 agonist ivuxolimab in advanced cancers. The repertoire was sequenced with immunoSEQ multiplex PCR; TCRdb's copy has only in-frame clones and lacks some. The data hold 45,000 to 55,000 clones, with approximately 85% observed a single time. This specimen consisted of CD4+ or CD8+ T cells sorted from blood, obtained in a trial of the OX40 agonist ivuxolimab. The origin of the receptors is an adult with an advanced solid tumor such as melanoma, head and neck, liver or kidney cancer.

There are a few counts of this clone. The chain has TRBV11-1 and TRBJ2-5; D is unclear. The V end was cut by 0 bases, the J end by 1 base, with 9 bases between. The V gene's germline CDR1 is SGHAT and CDR2 FQDESV (reference sequence). This CDR3 is 15 amino acids long. The CDR3 loop is CASSLAWETQETQYF. CDR3 DNA: TGTGCCAGCAGCTTAGCTTGGGAAACCCAAGAGACCCAGTACTTC.

Only a few counts were recorded for this clone. V gene TRBV18 combines with J gene TRBJ1-3; D gene ambiguous. CDR3 length equals 13 residues. V lost 3 bases to trimming and J lost 4 bases, with 7 bases between them. CDR1 and CDR2 from the germline V gene are KGHSH and LQKENI. DNA for the CDR3: TGTGCCAGCTCACCTTCGGGAGGAAACACCATATATTTT. It specifies CASSPSGGNTIYF. The full variable domain, its missing parts supplied by reference TRBV18 and TRBJ1-3, is NAGVMQNPRHLVRRRGQEARLRCSPMKGHSHVYWYRQLPEEGLKFMVYLQKENIIDESGMPKERFSAEFPKEGPSILRIQQVVRGDSAAYFCASSPSGGNTIYFGEGSWLTVV.

By proportion, this clone is medium-sized. J is TRBJ1-2 and V is TRBV2; D call uncertain. Trimming cost V 2 bases and J 8 bases, with 15 bases left between them. Germline V gives CDR1 SNHLY, CDR2 FYNNEI. This CDR3 is 14 amino acids long. The DNA for the CDR3 is TGTGCCAGCAGTGAATCCGGATACCCTCCGGGCTACACCTTC. Residues: CASSESGYPPGYTF.

CDR3 DNA sequence: TGTGCCAGCAGCTTACAGGACGGGGAGCTGTTTTTT. Its translation is CASSLQDGELFF. The chain links TRBV7-3 to TRBJ2-2; the D is unclear. Germline V lookup: CDR1 SGHTA, CDR2 FQGTGA. This CDR3 has 12 residues. Trimming took off 2 bases at V and 7 bases at J, with 5 bases between the two ends.

As concerns this clone: The germline gene is not matched at one end of the junction; a read error may be the cause. The chain employs TRBV2 and TRBJ2-2; D gene ambiguous. Germline V lookup: CDR1 SNHLY, CDR2 FYNNEI. CDR3 size: 16 residues. CDR3 in amino acids: CAGSGEGRLQTGELFF. CDR3 in DNA: TGTGCCGGCAGTGGGGAAGGAAGATTACAAACCGGGGAGCTGTTTTTT.

Only one count was recorded for this clone. This sequence joins TRBV19 and TRBJ2-3; the D gene is possibly TRBD2 (5 bases). CDR1 is LNHDA and CDR2 is SQIVND in the germline V gene (reference sequence). This CDR3 has 15 amino acids. The V and J ends lost 6 bases and 2 bases respectively, with 15 bases between them. The CDR3 here is CASRGRGQDTDTQYF. DNA of the CDR3: TGTGCCAGTAGGGGCCGCGGGCAAGACACAGATACGCAGTATTTT.

The chain employs TRBV19 and TRBJ1-5; weak D call: TRBD1 (5 bases). V was cut by 10 bases and J by 0 bases, with 13 bases left in between. The CDR3 length is 14 residues. Germline V gene sequence: CDR1 LNHDA, CDR2 SQIVND (reference sequence). CDR3 loop: CATHRGYSNQPQHF. The CDR3 DNA follows: TGTGCCACTCATAGGGGATATAGCAATCAGCCCCAGCATTTT. Complete variable domain (other parts from reference TRBV19 and TRBJ1-5): DGGITQSPKYLFRKEGQNVTLSCEQNLNHDAMYWYRQDPGQGLRLIYYSQIVNDFQKGDIAEGYSVSREKKESFPLTVTSAQKNPTAFYLCATHRGYSNQPQHFGDGTRLSIL.

This clone was picked up one time. This chain joins TRBV2 and TRBJ1-1, with D unresolved. Trimming left V 0 bases short and J 0 bases short, with 5 bases between. The CDR3 contains 14 residues. Looked up from germline, CDR1 is SNHLY and CDR2 is FYNNEI. The chain's CDR3 is CASSEARMNTEAFF. Written as DNA, the CDR3 is TGTGCCAGCAGTGAAGCGCGCATGAACACTGAAGCTTTCTTT.

CDR3 coding DNA: TGTGCCAGTTCTCCGGGACAGGGGAAAACTGAAGCTTTCTTT. It codes for CASSPGQGKTEAFF. This sequence joins TRBV27 and TRBJ1-1, with 10 nucleotides matching TRBD1. J was trimmed by 5 bases and V by 9 bases; bases with no gene match: 9. The CDR3 consists of 14 residues. Germline CDR1 is MNHEY and CDR2 is SMNVEV (reference sequence).

The V and J genes are TRBV11-3 and TRBJ2-2; D may be TRBD1 or TRBD2 (5 bases each). The CDR3 runs to 15 residues. Trimming removed 5 bases from V and 6 bases from J, with 16 bases in between. In germline, CDR1 is SGHNT, CDR2 YENEEA. The CDR3 DNA reads TGTGCCAGCAGCCCAGGGACCGGTGTGGCCGGGGAGCTGTTTTTT. Translating gives CASSPGTGVAGELFF.

This clone was seen just once. The J gene is TRBJ2-7, the V gene TRBV28, with TRBD1 matching over 8 bases. This CDR3 spans 15 amino acids. Germline CDR1 MDHEN, CDR2 SYDVKM. Germline trimming cut 4 bases from V and 2 bases from J; bases unmatched to any gene: 7. CDR3 region: CASSSTGGVTYEQYF. CDR3 sequence (DNA): TGTGCCAGCAGTTCTACAGGGGGAGTAACCTACGAGCAGTACTTC.

This clone has only a few counts. The rearrangement joins TRBV4-2 to TRBJ2-1; 12 bases fit TRBD2. The V gene's germline CDR1 is LGHNA and CDR2 YNFKEQ. Trimming cost V 4 bases and J 7 bases; bases outside gene matches: 5. CDR3 length equals 15 residues. CDR3 amino acids: CASSPRTSGKNEQFF. CDR3 bases: TGTGCCAGCAGCCCAAGGACTAGCGGGAAAAATGAGCAGTTCTTC.

This clone has just a few counts. The CDR3 is CASSQDWREETQYF. CDR3 DNA: TGTGCCAGCAGCCAAGATTGGCGGGAAGAGACCCAGTACTTC. This rearrangement joins TRBV14 to TRBJ2-5; maybe TRBD2 (5 bases). V lost 0 bases to trimming and J lost 3 bases, with 8 bases between them. Germline CDR1 is SGHDN and CDR2 is FVKESK. The length of the CDR3 is 14 residues.

V and J are TRBV29-1 and TRBJ2-1; no reliable D call. Germline V lookup: CDR1 SQVTM, CDR2 ANQGSEA. This CDR3 has 12 amino acids. V lost 3 bases to trimming and J lost 4 bases, with 7 bases between them. The CDR3 DNA reads TGCAGCGTTGACACCTTATACAATGAGCAGTTCTTC. Translation: CSVDTLYNEQFF.

The gene calls are TRBV7-2 and TRBJ2-6; perhaps D is TRBD1 or TRBD2 (5 bases each). V was cut by 0 bases and J by 0 bases, with 15 bases left in between. This CDR3 is built from 19 residues. Looked up from germline, CDR1 is SGHTA and CDR2 is FQGNSA. The CDR3 is CASSLAWGRSSSGANVLTF. The CDR3 DNA sequence: TGTGCCAGCAGCTTAGCGTGGGGACGCTCTTCCTCTGGGGCCAACGTCCTGACTTTC.

This clone has only a few counts. The chain is built from TRBV2 and TRBJ2-7; D is possibly TRBD1 (5 bases). Deletions cut 2 bases from V and 6 bases from J, with 14 bases between. There are 14 residues in the CDR3. Germline V gene sequence: CDR1 SNHLY, CDR2 FYNNEI. CDR3 sequence: CASSEIGRRGEQYF. Here the CDR3 DNA reads TGTGCCAGCAGTGAAATAGGACGTAGGGGCGAGCAGTACTTC.

This chain connects TRBV6-1 to TRBJ2-3, with D hard to call. Per germline, CDR1 MNHNS and CDR2 SASEGT. The CDR3 has 15 residues. Trimming took 10 bases from V and 2 from J, leaving 19 bases between them. The CDR3 bases are TGTGCCACAGACCCTCACGGCATTACCACAGATACGCAGTATTTT. Translating it yields CATDPHGITTDTQYF.

The rearrangement links TRBV7-3 to TRBJ2-2; 9 bases match TRBD2. The J segment lost 6 bases and the V segment lost 5 bases, leaving 1 base of the junction unmatched. The CDR3 covers 13 residues. Germline V gene lookup returns CDR1 SGHTA and CDR2 FQGTGA. CDR3 region: CASSLAGSGELFF. The CDR3 nucleotides read TGTGCCAGCAGCCTAGCGGGATCCGGGGAGCTGTTTTTT.

The chain recombines TRBV10-3 with TRBJ1-2; TRBD1 matches at 9 bases. Germline V gene lookup returns CDR1 ENHRY and CDR2 SYGVKD. The CDR3 runs 13 residues. V shed 6 bases, J shed 5 bases, and the junction held 4 bases outside the gene matches. The CDR3 nucleotides are TGTGCCATCAGGGGGGACAGGGCTTATGGCTACACCTTC. Its protein is CAIRGDRAYGYTF.

The rearrangement joins TRBV2 to TRBJ1-1; perhaps TRBD1 as D (5 bases). V dropped 6 bases and J dropped 6 bases, with 11 bases sitting between them. CDR1 and CDR2 (germline): SNHLY, FYNNEI. The length of the CDR3 is 12 residues. The CDR3 DNA sequence: TGTGCCAGCAGCGCCGACAGCTCTGAAGCTTTCTTT. Its translation: CASSADSSEAFF.

This clone was recorded once. The chain employs TRBV7-3 and TRBJ2-1, with 10 bases matching TRBD2. The J segment lost 6 bases and the V segment lost 7 bases, leaving 6 bases of the junction unmatched. This CDR3 contains 14 residues. Germline CDR1 SGHTA, CDR2 FQGTGA. The CDR3 sequence is CASTLAGEGNEQFF. The CDR3 DNA follows: TGTGCCAGCACCCTAGCGGGAGAGGGCAATGAGCAGTTCTTC.